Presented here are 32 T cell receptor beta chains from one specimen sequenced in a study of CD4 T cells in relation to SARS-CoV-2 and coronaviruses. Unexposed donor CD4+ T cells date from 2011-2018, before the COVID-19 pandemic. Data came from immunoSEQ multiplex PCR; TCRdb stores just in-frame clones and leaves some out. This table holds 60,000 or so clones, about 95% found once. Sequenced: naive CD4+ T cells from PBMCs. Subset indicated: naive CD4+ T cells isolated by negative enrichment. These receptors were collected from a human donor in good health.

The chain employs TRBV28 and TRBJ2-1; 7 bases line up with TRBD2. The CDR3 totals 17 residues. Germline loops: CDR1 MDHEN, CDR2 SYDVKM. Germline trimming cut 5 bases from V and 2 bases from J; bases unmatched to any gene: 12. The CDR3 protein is CASSRKLGGGPYNEQFF. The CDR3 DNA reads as TGTGCCAGCAGTCGAAAACTTGGCGGGGGTCCCTACAATGAGCAGTTCTTC. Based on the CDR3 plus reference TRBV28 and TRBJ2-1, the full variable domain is DVKVTQSSRYLVKRTGEKVFLECVQDMDHENMFWYRQDPGLGLRLIYFSYDVKMKEKGDIPEGYSVSREKKERFSLILESASTNQTSMYLCASSRKLGGGPYNEQFFGPGTRLTVL.

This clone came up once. The CDR3 loop reads CASSDRAGSNQPQHF. In nucleotides, the CDR3 is TGTGCCAGCAGTGACAGGGCGGGGAGCAATCAGCCCCAGCATTTT. This sequence joins TRBV2 and TRBJ1-5; D might be TRBD1 (5 bases). The CDR3 runs 15 residues. Germline CDR1 reads SNHLY; CDR2 reads FYNNEI. Between the trimmed V and J ends, which lost 3 bases and 1 base, there was a span of 10 bases.

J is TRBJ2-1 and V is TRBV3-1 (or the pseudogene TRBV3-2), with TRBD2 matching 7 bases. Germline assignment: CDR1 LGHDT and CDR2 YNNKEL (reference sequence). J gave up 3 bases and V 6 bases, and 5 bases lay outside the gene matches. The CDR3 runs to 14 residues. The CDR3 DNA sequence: TGTGCCAGCAGTATGGGGAGGGACTACAATGAGCAGTTCTTC. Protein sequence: CASSMGRDYNEQFF.

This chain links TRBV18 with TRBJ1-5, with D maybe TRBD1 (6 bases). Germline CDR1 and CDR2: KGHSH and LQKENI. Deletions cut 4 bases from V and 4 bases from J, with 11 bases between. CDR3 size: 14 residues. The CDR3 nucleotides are TGTGCCAGCTCACTAGGACAGAATAATCAGCCCCAGCATTTT. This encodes CASSLGQNNQPQHF.

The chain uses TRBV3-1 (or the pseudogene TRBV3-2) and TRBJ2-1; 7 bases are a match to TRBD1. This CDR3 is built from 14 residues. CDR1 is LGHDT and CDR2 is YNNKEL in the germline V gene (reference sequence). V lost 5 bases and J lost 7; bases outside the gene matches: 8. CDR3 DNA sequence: TGTGCCAGCAGCTCACGGGACAGTTTAAATGAGCAGTTCTTC. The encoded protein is CASSSRDSLNEQFF.

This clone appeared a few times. CDR3 sequence reads: CASSQDWGMGRDLAYEQYF. CDR3 nucleotide sequence: TGCGCCAGCAGCCAAGATTGGGGGATGGGGCGGGATCTGGCCTACGAGCAGTACTTC. The V and J genes are TRBV4-1 and TRBJ2-7; possible D gene TRBD2, 6 bases. The CDR3 is 19 residues long. Germline assignment: CDR1 MGHRA and CDR2 YSYEKL. V was pared by 0 bases and J by 2 bases, with 23 bases between.

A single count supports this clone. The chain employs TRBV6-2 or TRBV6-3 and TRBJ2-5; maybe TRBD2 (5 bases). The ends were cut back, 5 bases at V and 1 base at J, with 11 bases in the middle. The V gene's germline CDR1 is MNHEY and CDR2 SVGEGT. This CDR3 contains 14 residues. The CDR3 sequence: CASSRSGAQETQYF. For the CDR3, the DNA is TGTGCCAGCAGTAGAAGCGGTGCCCAAGAGACCCAGTACTTC.

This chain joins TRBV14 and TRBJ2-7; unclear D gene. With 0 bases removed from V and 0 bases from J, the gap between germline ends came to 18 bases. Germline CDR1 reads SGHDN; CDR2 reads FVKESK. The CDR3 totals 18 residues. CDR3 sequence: CASSQETGSVMRSYEQYF. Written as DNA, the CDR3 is TGTGCCAGCAGCCAAGAAACCGGCAGCGTAATGCGCTCCTACGAGCAGTACTTC.

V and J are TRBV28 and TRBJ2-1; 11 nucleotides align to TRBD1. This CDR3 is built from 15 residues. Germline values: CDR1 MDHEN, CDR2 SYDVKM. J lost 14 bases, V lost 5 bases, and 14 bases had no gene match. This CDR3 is CASSQGQGAGSKKFF. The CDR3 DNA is TGTGCCAGCAGTCAAGGACAGGGGGCTGGGAGTAAGAAGTTCTTC.

The CDR3 loop reads CATSERQGNTGELFF. DNA for the CDR3: TGTGCCACCAGTGAAAGACAGGGGAACACCGGGGAGCTGTTTTTT. The gene calls are TRBV24-1 and TRBJ2-2; TRBD1 agrees at 7 bases. The CDR3 totals 15 residues. Germline V gene data show CDR1 as KGHDR and CDR2 as SFDVKD. With 4 bases clipped from V and 1 base from J, the junction kept 2 bases outside the gene matches.

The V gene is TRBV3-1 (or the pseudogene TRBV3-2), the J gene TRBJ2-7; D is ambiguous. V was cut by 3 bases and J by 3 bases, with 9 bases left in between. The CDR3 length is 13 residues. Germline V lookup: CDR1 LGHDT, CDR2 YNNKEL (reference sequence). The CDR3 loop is CASSQEINYEQYF. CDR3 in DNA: TGTGCCAGCAGCCAGGAAATTAACTACGAGCAGTACTTC.

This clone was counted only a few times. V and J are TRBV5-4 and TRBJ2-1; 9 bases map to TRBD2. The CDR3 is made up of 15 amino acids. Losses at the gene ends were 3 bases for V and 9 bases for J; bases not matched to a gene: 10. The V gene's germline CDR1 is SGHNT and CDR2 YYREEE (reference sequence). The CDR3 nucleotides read TGTGCCAGCAGCTCGACCGGGACTAGCCTTGGTGAGCAGTTCTTC. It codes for CASSSTGTSLGEQFF.

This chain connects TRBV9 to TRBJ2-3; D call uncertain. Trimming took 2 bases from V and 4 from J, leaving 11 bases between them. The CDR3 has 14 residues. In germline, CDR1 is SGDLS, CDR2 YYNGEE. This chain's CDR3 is CASSVTSSADTQYF. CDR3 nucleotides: TGTGCCAGCAGCGTGACTTCCTCGGCAGATACGCAGTATTTT.

The CDR3 is CASSTPSDGNYGYTF. CDR3 nucleotides: TGTGCCAGTAGTACTCCCTCCGACGGTAACTATGGCTACACCTTC. V gene TRBV19 combines with J gene TRBJ1-2, with no clear D. Trimming shortened V by 4 bases and J by 1 base, and 13 bases separated the two germline ends. This CDR3 has 15 amino acids. Germline CDR1 and CDR2: LNHDA and SQIVND (reference sequence). Together with reference TRBV19 and TRBJ1-2, the CDR3 gives the full variable domain: DGGITQSPKYLFRKEGQNVTLSCEQNLNHDAMYWYRQDPGQGLRLIYYSQIVNDFQKGDIAEGYSVSREKKESFPLTVTSAQKNPTAFYLCASSTPSDGNYGYTFGSGTRLTVV.

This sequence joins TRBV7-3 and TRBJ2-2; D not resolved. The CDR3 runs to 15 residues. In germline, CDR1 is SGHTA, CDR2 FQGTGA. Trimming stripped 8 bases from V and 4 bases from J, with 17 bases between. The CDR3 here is CASGLSDLPTGELFF. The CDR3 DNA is TGTGCCAGCGGATTAAGCGATCTCCCCACCGGGGAGCTGTTTTTT.

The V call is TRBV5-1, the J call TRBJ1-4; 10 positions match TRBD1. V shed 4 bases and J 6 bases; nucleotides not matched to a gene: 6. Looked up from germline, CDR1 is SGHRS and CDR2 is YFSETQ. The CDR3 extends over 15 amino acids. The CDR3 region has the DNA TGCGCCAGCAGCAACTCCGGGACAGGGGATGAAAAACTGTTTTTT. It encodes CASSNSGTGDEKLFF.

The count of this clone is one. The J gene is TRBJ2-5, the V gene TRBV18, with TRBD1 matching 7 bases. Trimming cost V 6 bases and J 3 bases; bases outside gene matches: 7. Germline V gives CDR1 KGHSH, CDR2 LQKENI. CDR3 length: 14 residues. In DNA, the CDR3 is TGTGCCAGCTCCCCTGGACAGGCAAAAGAGACCCAGTACTTC. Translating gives CASSPGQAKETQYF.

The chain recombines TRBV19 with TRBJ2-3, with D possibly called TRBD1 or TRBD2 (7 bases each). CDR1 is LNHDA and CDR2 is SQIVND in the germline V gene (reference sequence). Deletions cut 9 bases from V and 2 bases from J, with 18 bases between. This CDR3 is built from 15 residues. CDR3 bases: TGTGCCAGCACCCGGGGGAGGGGGCTCACAGATACGCAGTATTTT. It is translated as CASTRGRGLTDTQYF.

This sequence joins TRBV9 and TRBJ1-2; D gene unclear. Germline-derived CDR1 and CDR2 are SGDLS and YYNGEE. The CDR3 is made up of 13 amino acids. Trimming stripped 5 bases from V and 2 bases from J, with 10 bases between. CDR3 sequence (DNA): TGTGCCAGCAGTCAGGAGGGAAACTATGGCTACACCTTC. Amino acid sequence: CASSQEGNYGYTF.

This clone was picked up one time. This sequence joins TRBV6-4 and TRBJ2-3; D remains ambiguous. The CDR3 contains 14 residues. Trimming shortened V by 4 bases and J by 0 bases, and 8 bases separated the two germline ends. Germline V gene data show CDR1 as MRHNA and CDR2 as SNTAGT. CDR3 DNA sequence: TGTGCCAGCAGTGCTGGCACCAGCACAGATACGCAGTATTTT. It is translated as CASSAGTSTDTQYF.

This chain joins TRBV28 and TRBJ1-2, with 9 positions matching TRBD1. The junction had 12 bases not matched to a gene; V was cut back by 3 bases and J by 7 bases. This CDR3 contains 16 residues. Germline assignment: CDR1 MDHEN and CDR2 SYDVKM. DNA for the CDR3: TGTGCCAGCAGTTTTAGACCGGGACAGGGCTCTTTTGGCTACACCTTC. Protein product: CASSFRPGQGSFGYTF.

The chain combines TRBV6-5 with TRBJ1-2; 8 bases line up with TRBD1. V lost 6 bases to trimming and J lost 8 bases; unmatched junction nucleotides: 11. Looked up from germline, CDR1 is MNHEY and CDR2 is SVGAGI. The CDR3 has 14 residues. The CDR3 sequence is CASRITRGLKGYTF. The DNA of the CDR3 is TGTGCCAGCAGGATCACCAGGGGGCTGAAGGGCTACACCTTC.

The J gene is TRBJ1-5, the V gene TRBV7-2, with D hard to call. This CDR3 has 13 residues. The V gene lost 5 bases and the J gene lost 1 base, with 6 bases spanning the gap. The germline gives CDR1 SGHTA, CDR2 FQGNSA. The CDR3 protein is CASSQGSNQPQHF. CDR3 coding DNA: TGTGCCAGCAGCCAAGGGAGCAATCAGCCCCAGCATTTT.

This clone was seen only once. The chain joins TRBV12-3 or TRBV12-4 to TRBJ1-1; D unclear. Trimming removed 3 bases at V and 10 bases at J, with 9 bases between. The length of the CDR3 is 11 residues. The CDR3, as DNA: TGTGCCAGCAGTTTCTCGTTTCGAGCTTTCTTT. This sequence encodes CASSFSFRAFF.

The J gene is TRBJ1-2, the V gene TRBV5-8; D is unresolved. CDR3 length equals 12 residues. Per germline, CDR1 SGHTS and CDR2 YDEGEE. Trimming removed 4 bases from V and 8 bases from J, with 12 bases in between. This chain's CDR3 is CASSPPFGGYTF. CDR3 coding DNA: TGTGCCAGCAGCCCCCCCTTTGGGGGCTACACCTTC.

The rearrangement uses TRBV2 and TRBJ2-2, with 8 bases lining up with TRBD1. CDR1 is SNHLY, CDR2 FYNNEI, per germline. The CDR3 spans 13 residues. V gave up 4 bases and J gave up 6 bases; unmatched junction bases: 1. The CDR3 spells CASSAQGAGELFF. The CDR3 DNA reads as TGTGCCAGCAGTGCACAGGGGGCCGGGGAGCTGTTTTTT. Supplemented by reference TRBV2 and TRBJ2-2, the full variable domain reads EPEVTQTPSHQVTQMGQEVILRCVPISNHLYFYWYRQILGQKVEFLVSFYNNEISEKSEIFDDQFSVERPDGSNFTLKIRSTKLEDSAMYFCASSAQGAGELFFGEGSRLTVL.

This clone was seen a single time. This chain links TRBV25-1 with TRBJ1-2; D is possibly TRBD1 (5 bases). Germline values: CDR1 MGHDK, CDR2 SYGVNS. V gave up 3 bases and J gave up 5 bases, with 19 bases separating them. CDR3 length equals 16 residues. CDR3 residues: CASSDPVRVGGYGYTF. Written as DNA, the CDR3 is TGTGCCAGCAGTGACCCCGTCAGGGTCGGGGGGTATGGCTACACCTTC.

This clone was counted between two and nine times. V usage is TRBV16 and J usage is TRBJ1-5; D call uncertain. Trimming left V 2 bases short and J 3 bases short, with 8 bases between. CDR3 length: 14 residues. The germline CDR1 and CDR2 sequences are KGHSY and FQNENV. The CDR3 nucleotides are TGTGCCAGCAGCCAAAACCGGGCCAATCAGCCCCAGCATTTT. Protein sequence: CASSQNRANQPQHF.

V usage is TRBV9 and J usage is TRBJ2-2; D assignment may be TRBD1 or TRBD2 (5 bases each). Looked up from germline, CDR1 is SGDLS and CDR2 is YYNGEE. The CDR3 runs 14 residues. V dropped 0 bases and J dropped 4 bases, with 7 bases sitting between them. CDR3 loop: CASSVDGGTGELFF. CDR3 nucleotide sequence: TGTGCCAGCAGCGTAGATGGGGGCACCGGGGAGCTGTTTTTT.

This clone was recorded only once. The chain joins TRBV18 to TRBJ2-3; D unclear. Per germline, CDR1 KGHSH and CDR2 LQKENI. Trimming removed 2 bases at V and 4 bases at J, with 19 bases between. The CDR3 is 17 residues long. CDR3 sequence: CASSPIQSSLGADTQYF. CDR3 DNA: TGTGCCAGCTCACCAATCCAGTCGTCACTTGGCGCAGATACGCAGTATTTT.

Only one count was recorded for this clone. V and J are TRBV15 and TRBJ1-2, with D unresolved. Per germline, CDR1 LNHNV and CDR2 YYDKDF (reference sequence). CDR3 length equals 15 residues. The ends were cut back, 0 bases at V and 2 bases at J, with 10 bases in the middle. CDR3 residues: CATSREGYGNYGYTF. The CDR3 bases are TGTGCCACCAGCAGAGAAGGTTACGGAAACTATGGCTACACCTTC.

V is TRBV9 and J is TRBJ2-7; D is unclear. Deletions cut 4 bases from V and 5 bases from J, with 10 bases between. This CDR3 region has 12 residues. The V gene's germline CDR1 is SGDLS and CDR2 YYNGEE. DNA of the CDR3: TGTGCCAGCAGCCCCCGTAGGGACGAGCAGTACTTC. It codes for CASSPRRDEQYF.